Sequencing of this T cell receptor beta chain was carried out in a study of cytomegalovirus exposure and HLA in healthy donors. About the research overall: Out of about 360 genotyped donors, about 80% belonged to the Caucasian-associated ancestry cluster.

General study results and limits: A later analysis appeared to link common viral pathogens to several of the most significant clusters. The study assumed roughly uniform donor sequencing depth for presence/absence analyses.

In the case of this clone: Its antigen remains unknown. Other DNA sequences from this sample encode an identical CDR3 as well.

PCR amplification relied on 60 Vbeta primers (plus 13 Jbeta primers). The repertoire was sequenced with immunoSEQ multiplex PCR; TCRdb's copy has only in-frame clones and lacks some. In the table there are approximately 240,000 clones, 70% to 80% of which are singletons. This TCR derives from a woman in her sixties in good health and CMV-seropositive. The specimen sequenced was PBMCs.

The DNA for the CDR3 is TGCAGCGTTGGGACAGGGGGCGGGAATGAGCAGTTCTTC. It encodes CSVGTGGGNEQFF. The J gene is TRBJ2-1, the V gene TRBV29-1, with 11 bases identical to TRBD1. CDR1 is SQVTM and CDR2 is ANQGSEA in the germline V gene. This CDR3 has 13 amino acids. Unmatched junction bases numbered 3, after V lost 4 bases and J lost 7 bases.